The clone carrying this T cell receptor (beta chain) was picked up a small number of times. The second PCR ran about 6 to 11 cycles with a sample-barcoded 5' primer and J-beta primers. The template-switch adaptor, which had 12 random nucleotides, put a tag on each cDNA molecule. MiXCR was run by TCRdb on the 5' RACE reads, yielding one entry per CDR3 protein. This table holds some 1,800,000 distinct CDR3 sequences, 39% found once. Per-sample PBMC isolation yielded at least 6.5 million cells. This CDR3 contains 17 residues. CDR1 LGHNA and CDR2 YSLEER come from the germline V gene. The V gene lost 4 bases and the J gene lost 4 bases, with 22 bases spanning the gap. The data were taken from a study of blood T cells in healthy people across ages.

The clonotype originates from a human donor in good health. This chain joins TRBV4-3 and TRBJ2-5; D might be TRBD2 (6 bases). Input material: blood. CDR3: CASSPSGTHRSGETQYF. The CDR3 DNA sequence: TGCGCCAGCAGCCCGTCCGGGACTCATCGCTCGGGAGAGACCCAGTACTTC.